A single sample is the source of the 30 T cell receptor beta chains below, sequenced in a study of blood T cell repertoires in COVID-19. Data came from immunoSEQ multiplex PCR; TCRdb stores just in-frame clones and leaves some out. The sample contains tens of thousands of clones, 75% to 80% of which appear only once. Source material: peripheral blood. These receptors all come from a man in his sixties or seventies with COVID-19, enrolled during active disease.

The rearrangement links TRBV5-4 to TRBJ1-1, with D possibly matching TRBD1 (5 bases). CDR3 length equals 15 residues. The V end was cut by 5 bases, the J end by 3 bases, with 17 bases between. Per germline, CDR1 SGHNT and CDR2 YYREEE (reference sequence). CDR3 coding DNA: TGTGCCAGCAGACCGGGCGATCCGGGGGACACTGAAGCTTTCTTT. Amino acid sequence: CASRPGDPGDTEAFF.

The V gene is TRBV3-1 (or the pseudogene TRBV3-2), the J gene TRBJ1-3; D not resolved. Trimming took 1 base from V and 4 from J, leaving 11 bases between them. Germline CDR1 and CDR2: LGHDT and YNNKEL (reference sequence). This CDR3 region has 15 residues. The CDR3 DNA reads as TGTGCCAGCAGCCAAGCCCCAAATCAGGGAAACACCATATATTTT. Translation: CASSQAPNQGNTIYF.

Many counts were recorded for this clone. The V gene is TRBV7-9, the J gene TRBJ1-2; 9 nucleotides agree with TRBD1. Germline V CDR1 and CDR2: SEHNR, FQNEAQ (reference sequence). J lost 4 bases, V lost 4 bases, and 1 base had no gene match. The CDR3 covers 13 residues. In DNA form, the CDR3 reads TGTGCCAGCAGCTCGGGACAGGGCTATGGCTACACCTTC. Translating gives CASSSGQGYGYTF.

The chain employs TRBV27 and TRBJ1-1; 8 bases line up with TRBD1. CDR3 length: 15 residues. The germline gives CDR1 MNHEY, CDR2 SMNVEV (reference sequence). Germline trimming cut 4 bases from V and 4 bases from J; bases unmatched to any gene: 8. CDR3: CASSSWTGKGTEAFF. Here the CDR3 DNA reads TGTGCCAGCAGTTCCTGGACAGGGAAGGGCACTGAAGCTTTCTTT.

The CDR3 loop is CASSFLGPPAGQFF. In nucleotides, the CDR3 is TGTGCCAGCAGTTTTCTAGGTCCCCCCGCCGGGCAGTTCTTC. The gene calls are TRBV6-2 or TRBV6-3 and TRBJ2-1, with D uncertain. The germline V gene encodes CDR1 MNHEY and CDR2 SVGEGT. This CDR3 spans 14 amino acids. V lost 4 bases and J 12 bases, leaving 19 bases between the germline ends.

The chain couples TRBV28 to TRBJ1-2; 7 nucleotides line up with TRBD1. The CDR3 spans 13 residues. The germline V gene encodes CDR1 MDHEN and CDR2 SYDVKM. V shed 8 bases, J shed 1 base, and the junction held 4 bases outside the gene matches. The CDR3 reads CASAQGGNYGYTF. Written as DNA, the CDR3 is TGTGCCAGCGCCCAGGGGGGTAACTATGGCTACACCTTC.

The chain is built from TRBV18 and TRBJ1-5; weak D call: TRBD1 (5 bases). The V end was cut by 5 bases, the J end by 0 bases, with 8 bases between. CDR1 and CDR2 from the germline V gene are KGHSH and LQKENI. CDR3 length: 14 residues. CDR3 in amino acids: CASSRQISNQPQHF. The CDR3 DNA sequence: TGTGCCAGCTCAAGACAGATTAGCAATCAGCCCCAGCATTTT.

CDR3 sequence reads: CASSPSQGESNQPQHF. The CDR3 coding sequence is TGTGCCAGCAGTCCTTCCCAGGGGGAGAGCAATCAGCCCCAGCATTTT. The V and J genes are TRBV27 and TRBJ1-5; 7 nucleotides align to TRBD1. CDR1 and CDR2 (germline): MNHEY, SMNVEV (reference sequence). The CDR3 sequence is 16 residues long. V lost 5 bases to trimming and J lost 1 base; unmatched junction nucleotides: 8.

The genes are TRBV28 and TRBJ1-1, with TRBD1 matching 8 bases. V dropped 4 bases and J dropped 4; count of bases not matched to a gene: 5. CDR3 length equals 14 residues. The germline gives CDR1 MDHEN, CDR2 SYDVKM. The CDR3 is CASSSSGGSTEAFF. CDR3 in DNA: TGTGCCAGCAGTTCCTCAGGGGGCAGCACTGAAGCTTTCTTT.

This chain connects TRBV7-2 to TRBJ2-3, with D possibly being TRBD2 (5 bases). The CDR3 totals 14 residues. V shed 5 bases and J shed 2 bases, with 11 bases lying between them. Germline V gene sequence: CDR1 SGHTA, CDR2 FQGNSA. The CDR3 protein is CASSQGSHTDTQYF. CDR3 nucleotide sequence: TGTGCCAGCAGCCAAGGGAGCCACACAGATACGCAGTATTTT.

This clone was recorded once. The CDR3 DNA reads TGTGCCACCCTCCGGGAACCAGCTAACTATGGCTACACCTTC. It specifies CATLREPANYGYTF. This chain joins TRBV19 and TRBJ1-2; D is uncertain. The germline V and J ends were trimmed by 10 bases and 0 bases, with 15 bases remaining between them. Germline CDR1 reads LNHDA; CDR2 reads SQIVND (reference sequence). This CDR3 comprises 14 residues.

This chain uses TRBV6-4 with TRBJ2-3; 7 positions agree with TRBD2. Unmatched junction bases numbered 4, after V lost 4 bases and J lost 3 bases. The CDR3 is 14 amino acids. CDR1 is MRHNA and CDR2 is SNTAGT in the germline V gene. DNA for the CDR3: TGTGCCAGCAGTGTGCGGGAGCAAACAGATACGCAGTATTTT. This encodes CASSVREQTDTQYF.

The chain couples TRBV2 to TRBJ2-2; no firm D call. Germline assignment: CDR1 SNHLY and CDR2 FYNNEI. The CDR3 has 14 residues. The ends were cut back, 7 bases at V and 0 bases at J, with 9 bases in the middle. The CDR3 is CASKSTANTGELFF. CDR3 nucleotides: TGTGCCAGCAAGTCTACAGCGAACACCGGGGAGCTGTTTTTT.

CDR3 sequence (DNA): TGTGCCAGCAGTTCGGGACTACCTAGCACAGATACGCAGTATTTT. As protein: CASSSGLPSTDTQYF. The V and J genes are TRBV5-4 and TRBJ2-3; TRBD2 agrees at 7 bases. CDR3 length: 15 amino acids. Germline assignment: CDR1 SGHNT and CDR2 YYREEE (reference sequence). Unmatched junction bases numbered 6, after V lost 5 bases and J lost 0 bases.

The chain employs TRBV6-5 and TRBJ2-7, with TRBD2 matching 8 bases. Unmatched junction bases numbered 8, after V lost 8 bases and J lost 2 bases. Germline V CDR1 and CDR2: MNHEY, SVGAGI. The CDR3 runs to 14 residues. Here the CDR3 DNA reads TGTGCCAGCCTGGGGTGGGGACTAGCCTACGAGCAGTACTTC. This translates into CASLGWGLAYEQYF.

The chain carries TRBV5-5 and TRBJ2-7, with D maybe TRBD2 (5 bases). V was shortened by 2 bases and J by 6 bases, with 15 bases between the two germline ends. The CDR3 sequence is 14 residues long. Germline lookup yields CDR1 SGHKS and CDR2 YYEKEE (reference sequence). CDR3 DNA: TGTGCCAGCAGCTTTAGTGGACTCGACGGCGAGCAGTACTTC. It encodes CASSFSGLDGEQYF.

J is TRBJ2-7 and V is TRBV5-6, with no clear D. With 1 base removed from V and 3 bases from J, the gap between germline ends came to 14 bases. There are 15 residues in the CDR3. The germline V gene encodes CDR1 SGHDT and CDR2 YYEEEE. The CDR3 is CASSLPTAEDYEQYF. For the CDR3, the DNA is TGTGCCAGCAGCTTGCCAACAGCCGAAGACTACGAGCAGTACTTC.

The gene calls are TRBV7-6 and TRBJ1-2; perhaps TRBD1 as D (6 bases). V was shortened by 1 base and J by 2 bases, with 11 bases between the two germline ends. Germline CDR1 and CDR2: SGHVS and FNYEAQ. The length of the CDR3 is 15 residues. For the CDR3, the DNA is TGTGCCAGCAGCTTAGTGGACAGCGGCAACTATGGCTACACCTTC. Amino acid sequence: CASSLVDSGNYGYTF.

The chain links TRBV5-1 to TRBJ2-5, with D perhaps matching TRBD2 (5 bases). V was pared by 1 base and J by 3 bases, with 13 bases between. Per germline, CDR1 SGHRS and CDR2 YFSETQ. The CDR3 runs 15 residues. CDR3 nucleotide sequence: TGCGCCAGCAGCTTGATCACGACTAAAGAAGAGACCCAGTACTTC. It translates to CASSLITTKEETQYF.

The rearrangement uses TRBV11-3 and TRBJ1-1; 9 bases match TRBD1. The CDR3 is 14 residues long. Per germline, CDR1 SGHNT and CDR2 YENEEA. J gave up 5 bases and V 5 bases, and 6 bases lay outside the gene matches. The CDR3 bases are TGTGCCAGCAGCAAAGGACAGGGGAAGACTGAAGCTTTCTTT. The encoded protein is CASSKGQGKTEAFF.

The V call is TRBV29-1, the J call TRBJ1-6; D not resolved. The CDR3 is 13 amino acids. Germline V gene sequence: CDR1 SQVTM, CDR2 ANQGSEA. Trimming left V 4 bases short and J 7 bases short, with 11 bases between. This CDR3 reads CSVASVANSPLHF. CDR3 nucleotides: TGCAGCGTTGCTTCTGTCGCGAATTCACCCCTCCACTTT.

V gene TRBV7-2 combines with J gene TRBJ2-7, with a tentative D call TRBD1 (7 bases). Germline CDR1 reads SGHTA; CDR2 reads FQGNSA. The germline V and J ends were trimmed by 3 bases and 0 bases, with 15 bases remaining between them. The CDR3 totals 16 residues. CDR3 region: CASSFGGTDYSYEQYF. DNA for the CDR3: TGTGCCAGCAGCTTTGGGGGGACAGACTACTCCTACGAGCAGTACTTC.

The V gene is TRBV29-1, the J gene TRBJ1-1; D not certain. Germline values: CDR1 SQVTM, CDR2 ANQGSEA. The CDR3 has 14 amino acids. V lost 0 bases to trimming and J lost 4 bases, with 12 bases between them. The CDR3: CSVEDAAPATEAFF. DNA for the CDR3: TGCAGCGTTGAAGATGCGGCGCCGGCCACTGAAGCTTTCTTT.

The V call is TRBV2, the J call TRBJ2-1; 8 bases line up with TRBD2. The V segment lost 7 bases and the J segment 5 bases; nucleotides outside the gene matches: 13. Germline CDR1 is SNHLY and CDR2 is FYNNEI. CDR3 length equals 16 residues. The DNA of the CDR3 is TGTGCCAGCACCCCTGAGGTAGCGGGATTGAACAATGAGCAGTTCTTC. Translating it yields CASTPEVAGLNNEQFF.

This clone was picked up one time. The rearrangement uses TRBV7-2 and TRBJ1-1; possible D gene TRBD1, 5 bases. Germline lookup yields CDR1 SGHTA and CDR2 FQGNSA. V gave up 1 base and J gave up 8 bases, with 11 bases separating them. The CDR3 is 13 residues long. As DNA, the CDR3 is TGTGCCAGCAGCTTAGTAGGGGCCCGGGAAGCTTTCTTT. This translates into CASSLVGAREAFF.

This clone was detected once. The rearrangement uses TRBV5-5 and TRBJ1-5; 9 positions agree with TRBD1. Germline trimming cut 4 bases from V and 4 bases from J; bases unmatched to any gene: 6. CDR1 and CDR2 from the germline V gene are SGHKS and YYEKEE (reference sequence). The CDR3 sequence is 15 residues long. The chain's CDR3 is CASSSVQGANQPQHF. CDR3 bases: TGTGCCAGCAGCAGCGTACAGGGGGCTAATCAGCCCCAGCATTTT.

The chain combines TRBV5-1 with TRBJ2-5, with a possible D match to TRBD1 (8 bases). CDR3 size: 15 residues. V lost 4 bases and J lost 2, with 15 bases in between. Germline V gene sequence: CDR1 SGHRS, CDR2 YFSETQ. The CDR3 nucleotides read TGCGCCAGCAGCACTAACAGGGGGGGGCAAGAGACCCAGTACTTC. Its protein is CASSTNRGGQETQYF.

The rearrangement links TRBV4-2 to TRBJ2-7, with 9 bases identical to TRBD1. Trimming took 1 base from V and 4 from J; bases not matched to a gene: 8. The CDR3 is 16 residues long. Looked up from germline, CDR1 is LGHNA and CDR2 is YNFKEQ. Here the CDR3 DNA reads TGTGCCAGCAGCCAAGGGGGTGGGACAGGGACTTACGAGCAGTACTTC. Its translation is CASSQGGGTGTYEQYF.

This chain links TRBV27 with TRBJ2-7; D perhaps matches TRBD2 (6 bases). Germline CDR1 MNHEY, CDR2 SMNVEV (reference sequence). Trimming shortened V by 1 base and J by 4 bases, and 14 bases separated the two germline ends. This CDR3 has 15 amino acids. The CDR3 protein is CASSLLRAGLYEQYF. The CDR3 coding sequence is TGTGCCAGCAGTTTATTACGGGCCGGACTATACGAGCAGTACTTC.

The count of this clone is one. In nucleotides, the CDR3 is TGTGCCAGCAGCTCAGGTTGGGATGAGCAGTTCTTC. Its translation: CASSSGWDEQFF. This chain uses TRBV5-5 with TRBJ2-1; no clear D. This CDR3 contains 12 residues. The ends were cut back, 3 bases at V and 8 bases at J, with 9 bases in the middle. Germline lookup yields CDR1 SGHKS and CDR2 YYEKEE (reference sequence).